This T cell receptor beta chain was documented in a study of cytomegalovirus exposure and HLA in healthy donors. Study-level results: Three CMV-associated chains proved CMV antigen-specific in vitro. When presence/absence was analysed, sequencing depth was taken to be roughly uniform across donors. There were around 160 TCR beta chains listed as cytomegalovirus-associated.

To note about this clone: Its antigen remains unknown.

The CDR3 totals 15 residues. After removal of 4 bases from V and 3 bases from J, the junction contained 6 bases not matched to a gene. PCR employed 60 Vbeta and 13 Jbeta primers. Authors' processing steps: Among the unique TCR beta chains that a later analysis counted, about 79 million in all, roughly 11 million were shared. Clones were sequenced by immunoSEQ multiplex PCR, and TCRdb holds only the in-frame ones, with some missing. The DNA gave D and trimming, while V, J and clone size come from that table. The repertoire holds 150,000 to 200,000 clones, roughly 9.4% seen once, with 1% to 1.5% in the top ten.

The chain has TRBV6-7 and TRBJ2-1; 7 bases are shared with TRBD2. TRBV6-7 is known as an ORF, though its function is uncertain. Sequencing used PBMCs. This clonotype was sampled from a woman aged 25 to 39 in good health and CMV-seropositive. The chain's CDR3 is CASSFSGWDYNEQFF. CDR3 nucleotides: TGTGCCAGCAGTTTTAGCGGGTGGGACTACAATGAGCAGTTCTTC.